Reported below is one T cell receptor beta chain. Its antigen remains unidentified. These data are taken from a study of early stage breast cancer tumors. Whole-study results and caveats: Enriched TCRB sequences shared across patients were mostly commonly generated sequences.

Generated by immunoSEQ multiplex PCR, the TCRdb table keeps only in-frame clones and is missing some. The repertoire holds some 28,000 clones, with 80% as singletons. Sequencing input: blood. The source is a person between 55 and 70 years old with breast cancer.

Here the CDR3 reads CASSLGLAINNEQFF. The CDR3 DNA follows: TGTGCCAGCAGCTTGGGACTAGCGATTAACAATGAGCAGTTCTTC. J is TRBJ2-1 and V is TRBV5-4, with TRBD2 matching 8 bases. The CDR3 extends over 15 amino acids. Germline assignment: CDR1 SGHNT and CDR2 YYREEE (reference sequence). V shed 0 bases, J shed 5 bases, and the junction held 4 bases outside the gene matches.